This record looks at one TCR beta chain sequence and its context. As yet, its antigen is unknown. The method was immunoSEQ multiplex PCR; TCRdb's version includes in-frame clones alone and lacks a portion of them. The profile covers about 430,000 clones, with over 75% appearing a single time and 9% to 15% taken by the ten largest. The data derive from a study of Ad26.COV2.S vaccination and SARS-CoV-2 variants. At the level of the study: Dosing was one shot or two shots 56 days apart.

Treatment defined: around 19 received Ad26.COV2.S at low or high dose, single or two shots; roughly five received placebo; per-sample allocation not given. Sampling was performed 63 days after the first vaccine or placebo injection. The CDR3 loop spans 12 amino acids. Trimming shortened V by 2 bases and J by 6 bases, and 8 bases separated the two germline ends. General study findings and limits: Spike-specific TCR breadth was greater after Ad26.COV2.S than placebo.

The rearrangement links TRBV12-3 or TRBV12-4 to TRBJ2-7; D is unresolved. The sequence was collected from a person between 18 and 65 years old who received the Ad26.COV2.S COVID-19 vaccine or a placebo. The sequenced sample was peripheral blood, obtained in a trial of Ad26.COV2.S vaccine versus placebo. The CDR3: CASSLQVVEQYF. The CDR3 coding sequence is TGTGCCAGCAGTTTACAGGTCGTCGAGCAGTACTTC.